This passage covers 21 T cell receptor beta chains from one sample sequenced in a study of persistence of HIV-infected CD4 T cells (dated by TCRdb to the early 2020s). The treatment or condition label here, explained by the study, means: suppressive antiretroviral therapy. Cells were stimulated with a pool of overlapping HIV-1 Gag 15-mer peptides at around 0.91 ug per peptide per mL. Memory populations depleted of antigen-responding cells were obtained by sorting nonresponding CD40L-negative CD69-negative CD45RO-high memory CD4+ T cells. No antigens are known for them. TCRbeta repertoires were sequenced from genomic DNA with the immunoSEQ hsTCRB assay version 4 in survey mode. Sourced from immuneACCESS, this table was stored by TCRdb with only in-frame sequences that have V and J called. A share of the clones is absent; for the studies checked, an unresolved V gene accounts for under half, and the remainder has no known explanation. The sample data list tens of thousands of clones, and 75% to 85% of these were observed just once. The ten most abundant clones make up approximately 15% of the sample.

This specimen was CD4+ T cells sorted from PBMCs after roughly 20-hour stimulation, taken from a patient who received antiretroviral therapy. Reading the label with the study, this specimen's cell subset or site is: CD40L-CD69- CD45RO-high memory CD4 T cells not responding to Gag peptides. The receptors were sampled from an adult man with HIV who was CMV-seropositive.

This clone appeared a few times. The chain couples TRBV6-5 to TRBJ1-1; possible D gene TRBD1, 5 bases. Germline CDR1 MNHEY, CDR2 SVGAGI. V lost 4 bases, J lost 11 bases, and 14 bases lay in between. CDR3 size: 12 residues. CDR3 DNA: TGTGCCAGCAGTTCCGGGGCCCCGGCGGCTTTCTTT. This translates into CASSSGAPAAFF.

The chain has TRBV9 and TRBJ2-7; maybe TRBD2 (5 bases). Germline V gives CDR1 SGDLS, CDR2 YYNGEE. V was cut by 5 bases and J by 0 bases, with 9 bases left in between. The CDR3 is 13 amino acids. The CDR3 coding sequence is TGTGCCAGCAGGGGAGACAACTCCTACGAGCAGTACTTC. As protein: CASRGDNSYEQYF.

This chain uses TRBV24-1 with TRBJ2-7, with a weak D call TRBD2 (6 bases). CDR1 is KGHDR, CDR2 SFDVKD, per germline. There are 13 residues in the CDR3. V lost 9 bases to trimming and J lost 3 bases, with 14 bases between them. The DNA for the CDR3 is TGTGCCACCGCCCGGGACTTCAACTACGAGCAGTACTTC. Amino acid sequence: CATARDFNYEQYF.

The CDR3 bases are TGCACCACTACAGGGGGCCGCACTGAAGCTTTCTTT. This encodes CTTTGGRTEAFF. This chain links TRBV29-1 with TRBJ1-1; 9 bases agree with TRBD1. Germline-derived CDR1 and CDR2 are SQVTM and ANQGSEA. The length of the CDR3 is 12 residues.

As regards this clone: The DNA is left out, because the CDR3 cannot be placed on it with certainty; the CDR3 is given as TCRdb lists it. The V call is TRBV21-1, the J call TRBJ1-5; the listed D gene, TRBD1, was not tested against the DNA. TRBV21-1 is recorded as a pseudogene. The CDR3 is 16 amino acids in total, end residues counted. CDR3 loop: CASSKRVGQGSQPQHF.

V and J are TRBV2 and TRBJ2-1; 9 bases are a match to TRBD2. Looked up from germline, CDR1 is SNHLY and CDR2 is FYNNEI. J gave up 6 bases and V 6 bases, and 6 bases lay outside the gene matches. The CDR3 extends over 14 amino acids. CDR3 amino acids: CASSRLAVFNEQFF. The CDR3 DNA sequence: TGTGCCAGCAGCCGACTAGCGGTATTCAATGAGCAGTTCTTC.

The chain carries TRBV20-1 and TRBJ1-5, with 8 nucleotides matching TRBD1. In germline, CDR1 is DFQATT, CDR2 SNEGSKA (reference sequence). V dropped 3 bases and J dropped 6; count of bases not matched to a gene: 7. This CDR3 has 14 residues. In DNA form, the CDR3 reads TGCAGTGCTAGTTGGACAGGGTATGGTCAGCCCCAGCATTTT. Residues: CSASWTGYGQPQHF.

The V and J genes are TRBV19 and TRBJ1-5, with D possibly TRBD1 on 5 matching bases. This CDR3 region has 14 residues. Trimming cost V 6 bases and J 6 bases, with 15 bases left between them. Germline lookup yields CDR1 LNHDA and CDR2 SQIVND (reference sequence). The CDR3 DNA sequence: TGTGCCAGTAGCATGGGACGGGGATCTCAGCCCCAGCATTTT. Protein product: CASSMGRGSQPQHF.

The CDR3 DNA sequence: TGTGCCAGCACCCGGGGGGCCGGGGAGCTGTTTTTT. Translating it yields CASTRGAGELFF. This chain joins TRBV3-1 (or the pseudogene TRBV3-2) and TRBJ2-2; 7 positions match TRBD2. Per the germline V gene, CDR1 is LGHDT and CDR2 is YNNKEL (reference sequence). The CDR3 runs 12 residues. Trimming at V came to 7 bases and at J to 6 bases, leaving 2 bases not matched to a gene.

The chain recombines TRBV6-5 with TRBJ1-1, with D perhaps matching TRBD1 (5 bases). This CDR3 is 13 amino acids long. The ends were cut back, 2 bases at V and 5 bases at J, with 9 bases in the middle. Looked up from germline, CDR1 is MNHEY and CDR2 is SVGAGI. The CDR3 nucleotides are TGTGCCAGCAGTTACCAGGGTTGGACTGAAGCTTTCTTT. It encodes CASSYQGWTEAFF.

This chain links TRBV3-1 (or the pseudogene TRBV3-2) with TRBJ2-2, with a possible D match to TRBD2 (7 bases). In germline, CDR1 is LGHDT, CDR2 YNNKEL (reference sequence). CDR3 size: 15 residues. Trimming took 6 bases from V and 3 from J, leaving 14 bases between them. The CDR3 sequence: CASSLGAGDTGELFF. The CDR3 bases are TGTGCCAGCAGTTTGGGGGCGGGAGACACCGGGGAGCTGTTTTTT.

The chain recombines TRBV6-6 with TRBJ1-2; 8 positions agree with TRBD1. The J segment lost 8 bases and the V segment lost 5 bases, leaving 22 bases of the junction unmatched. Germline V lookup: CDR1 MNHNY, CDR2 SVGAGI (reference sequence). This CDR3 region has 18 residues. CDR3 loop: CASSPVPRTGKVRGGYTF. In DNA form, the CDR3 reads TGTGCCAGCAGTCCAGTTCCGAGGACAGGGAAAGTAAGGGGAGGCTACACCTTC.

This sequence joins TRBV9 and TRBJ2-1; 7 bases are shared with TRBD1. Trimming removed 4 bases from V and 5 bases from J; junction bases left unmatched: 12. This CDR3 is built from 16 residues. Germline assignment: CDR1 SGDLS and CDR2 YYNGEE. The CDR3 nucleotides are TGTGCCAGCAGCCCTGGTGGCAGGGGGAGTGACAATGAGCAGTTCTTC. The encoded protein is CASSPGGRGSDNEQFF.

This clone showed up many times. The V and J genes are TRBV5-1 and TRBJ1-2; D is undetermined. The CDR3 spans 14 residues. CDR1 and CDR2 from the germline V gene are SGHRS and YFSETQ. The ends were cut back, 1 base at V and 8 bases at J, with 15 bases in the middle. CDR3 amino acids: CASSLYPQSFGYTF. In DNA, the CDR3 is TGCGCCAGCAGCTTGTATCCACAATCGTTCGGCTACACCTTC.

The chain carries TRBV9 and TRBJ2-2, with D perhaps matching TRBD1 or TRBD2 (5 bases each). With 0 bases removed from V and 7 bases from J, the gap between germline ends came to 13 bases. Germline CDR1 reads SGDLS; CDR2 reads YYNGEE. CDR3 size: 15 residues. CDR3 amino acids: CASSVGGRMFGELFF. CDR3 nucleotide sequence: TGTGCCAGCAGCGTAGGGGGACGGATGTTCGGGGAGCTGTTTTTT.

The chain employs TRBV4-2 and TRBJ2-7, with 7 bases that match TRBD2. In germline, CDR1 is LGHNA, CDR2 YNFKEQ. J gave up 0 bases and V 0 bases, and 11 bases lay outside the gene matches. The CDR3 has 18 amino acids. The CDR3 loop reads CASSQESGASGSSYEQYF. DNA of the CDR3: TGTGCCAGCAGCCAAGAGTCGGGTGCTAGCGGCAGCTCCTACGAGCAGTACTTC.

CDR3 nucleotides: TGCGCCAGCAGCCGAGGGACCACCGCTGGCGAGCAGTACTTC. Its translation: CASSRGTTAGEQYF. The V call is TRBV5-1, the J call TRBJ2-7; D is perhaps TRBD1 or TRBD2 (5 bases each). This CDR3 is built from 14 residues. Germline CDR1 and CDR2: SGHRS and YFSETQ. The germline V and J ends were trimmed by 4 bases and 6 bases, with 17 bases remaining between them. Complete variable domain (other parts from reference TRBV5-1 and TRBJ2-7): KAGVTQTPRYLIKTRGQQVTLSCSPISGHRSVSWYQQTPGQGLQFLFEYFSETQRNKGNFPGRFSGRQFSNSRSEMNVSTLELGDSALYLCASSRGTTAGEQYFGPGTRLTVT.

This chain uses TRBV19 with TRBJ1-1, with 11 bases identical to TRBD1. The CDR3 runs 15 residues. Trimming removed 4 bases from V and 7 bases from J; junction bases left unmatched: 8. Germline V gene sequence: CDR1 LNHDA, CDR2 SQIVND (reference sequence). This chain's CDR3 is CASSTLDRGQGEAFF. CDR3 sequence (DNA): TGTGCCAGTAGTACCCTGGACAGGGGGCAGGGTGAAGCTTTCTTT.

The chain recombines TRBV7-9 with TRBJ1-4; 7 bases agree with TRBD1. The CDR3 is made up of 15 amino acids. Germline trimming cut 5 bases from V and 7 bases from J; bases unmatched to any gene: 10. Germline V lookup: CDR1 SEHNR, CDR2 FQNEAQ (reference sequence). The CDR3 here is CASSPEGQPSEKLFF. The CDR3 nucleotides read TGTGCCAGCAGCCCAGAGGGACAGCCATCTGAAAAACTGTTTTTT.

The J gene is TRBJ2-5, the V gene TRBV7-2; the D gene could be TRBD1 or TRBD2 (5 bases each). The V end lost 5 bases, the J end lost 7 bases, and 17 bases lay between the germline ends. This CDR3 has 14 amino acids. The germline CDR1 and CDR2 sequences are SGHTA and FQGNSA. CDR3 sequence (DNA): TGTGCCAGCAGCCTCGGGGACCCGCGGGCGACCCAGTACTTC. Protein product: CASSLGDPRATQYF.

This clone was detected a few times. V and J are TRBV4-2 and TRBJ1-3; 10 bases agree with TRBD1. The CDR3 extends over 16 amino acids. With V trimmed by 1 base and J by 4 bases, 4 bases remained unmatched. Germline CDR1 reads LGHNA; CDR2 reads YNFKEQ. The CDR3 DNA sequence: TGTGCCAGCAGCCAAGGGGACAGGGGCCTAGGAAACACCATATATTTT. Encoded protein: CASSQGDRGLGNTIYF.